One and the same sample provided the 4 T cell receptor beta chains below, sequenced in a study of T cell responses to AZD1222 COVID-19 vaccine. Data came from immunoSEQ multiplex PCR; TCRdb stores just in-frame clones and leaves some out. The sample carries about 92,000 clones, approximately 91% recorded once. The sequences come from peripheral blood, collected on day 0 of AZD1222 vaccination. The receptor source for this set is an adult in good health.

This clone was observed a few times. The chain links TRBV5-6 to TRBJ1-6; D is uncertain. Trimming shortened V by 1 base and J by 9 bases, and 5 bases separated the two germline ends. This CDR3 has 12 amino acids. Germline V gene lookup returns CDR1 SGHDT and CDR2 YYEEEE. CDR3 loop: CASSLNVSPLHF. The CDR3 bases are TGTGCCAGCAGCTTGAATGTTTCACCCCTCCACTTT.

The V and J genes are TRBV19 and TRBJ1-1, with D tentatively TRBD1 (5 bases). CDR3 length equals 13 residues. From germline, CDR1 is LNHDA and CDR2 SQIVND (reference sequence). Between the trimmed V and J ends, which lost 4 bases and 4 bases, there was a span of 10 bases. This CDR3 reads CASSTSGGTEAFF. CDR3 nucleotides: TGTGCCAGTAGTACCTCCGGGGGCACTGAAGCTTTCTTT. Looking up the rest from reference TRBV19 and TRBJ1-1 gives the full variable domain: DGGITQSPKYLFRKEGQNVTLSCEQNLNHDAMYWYRQDPGQGLRLIYYSQIVNDFQKGDIAEGYSVSREKKESFPLTVTSAQKNPTAFYLCASSTSGGTEAFFGQGTRLTVV.

The genes are TRBV7-9 and TRBJ1-6, with 7 bases lining up with TRBD1. The CDR3 runs to 15 residues. The junction had 7 bases not matched to a gene; V was cut back by 2 bases and J by 9 bases. Germline CDR1 SEHNR, CDR2 FQNEAQ (reference sequence). This CDR3 reads CASSLRGGGSSPLHF. As DNA, the CDR3 is TGTGCCAGCAGCTTAAGAGGGGGCGGTAGTTCACCCCTCCACTTT.

The chain joins TRBV5-4 to TRBJ1-1; no clear D gene. The CDR3 is made up of 12 amino acids. The V gene lost 5 bases and the J gene lost 11 bases, with 16 bases spanning the gap. Germline assignment: CDR1 SGHNT and CDR2 YYREEE (reference sequence). The DNA for the CDR3 is TGTGCCAGCAGACGCGACACCGGAGGGGCTTTCTTT. It encodes CASRRDTGGAFF.